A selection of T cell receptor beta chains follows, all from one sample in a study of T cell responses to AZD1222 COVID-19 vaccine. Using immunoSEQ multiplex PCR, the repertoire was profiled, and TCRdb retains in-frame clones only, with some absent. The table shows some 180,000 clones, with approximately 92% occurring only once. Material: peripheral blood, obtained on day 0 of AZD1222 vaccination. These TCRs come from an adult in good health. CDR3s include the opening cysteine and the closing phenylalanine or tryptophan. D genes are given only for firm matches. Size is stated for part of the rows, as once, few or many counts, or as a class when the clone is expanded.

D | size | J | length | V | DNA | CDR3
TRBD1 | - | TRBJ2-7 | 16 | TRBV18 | TGTGCCAGCTCAGGAGCCGGGACAGGGGGCTCCTACGAGCAGTACTTC | CASSGAGTGGSYEQYF
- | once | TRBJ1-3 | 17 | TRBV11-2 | TGTGCCAGCAGCTTAGCCCCCTCCGGGGAGGGGACCAACACCATATATTTT | CASSLAPSGEGTNTIYF
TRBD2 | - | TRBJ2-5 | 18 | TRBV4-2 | TGTGCCAGCAGCCTACGGACTAGCGGGGGGACGTACCAAGAGACCCAGTACTTC | CASSLRTSGGTYQETQYF
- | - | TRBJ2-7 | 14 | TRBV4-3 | TGCGCCAGCAGCCCGGGGACGGACTCCTACGAGCAGTACTTC | CASSPGTDSYEQYF
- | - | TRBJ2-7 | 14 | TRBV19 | TGTGCCAGTAGTATAGGAACGGGGGCAGACGAGCAGTACTTC | CASSIGTGADEQYF
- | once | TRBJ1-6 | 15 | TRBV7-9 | TGTGCCAGCAGCCCCCCTGACAGAGCTAATTCACCCCTCCACTTT | CASSPPDRANSPLHF
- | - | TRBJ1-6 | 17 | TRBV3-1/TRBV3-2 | TGTGCCAGCAGCCGCAATCTACAGGGTCTCTATAATTCACCCCTCCACTTT | CASSRNLQGLYNSPLHF
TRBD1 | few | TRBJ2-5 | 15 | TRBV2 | TGTGCCAGCAGGGTTCCCCAGGGGGCCCAAGAGACCCAGTACTTC | CASRVPQGAQETQYF
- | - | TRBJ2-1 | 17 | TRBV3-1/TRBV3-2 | TGTGCCAGCAGCCTCCATACCCAAGGACTTGAACCCAATGAGCAGTTCTTC | CASSLHTQGLEPNEQFF
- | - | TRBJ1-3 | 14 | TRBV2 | TGTGCCACCACTCCGGCAGGGTCTGGAAACACCATATATTTT | CATTPAGSGNTIYF
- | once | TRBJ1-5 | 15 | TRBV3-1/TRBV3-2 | TGTGCCAGCAGCCAAGGACAGATTAGCAATCAGCCCCAGCATTTT | CASSQGQISNQPQHF
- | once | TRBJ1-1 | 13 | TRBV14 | TGTGCCAGCAGCCAAGCTTCTGCCCTTGAAGCTTTCTTT | CASSQASALEAFF
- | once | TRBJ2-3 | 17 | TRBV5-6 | TGTGCCAGCAGCTTGGGTCGTTTACAATTTAGCACAGATACGCAGTATTTT | CASSLGRLQFSTDTQYF
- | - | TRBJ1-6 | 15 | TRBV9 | TGTGCCAGCAGCCCCTTGGAGCAGGGCAATTCACCCCTCCACTTT | CASSPLEQGNSPLHF
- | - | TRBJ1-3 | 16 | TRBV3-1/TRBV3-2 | TGTGCCAGCAGCCAAGCGGCGCGAAGCTCTGGAAACACCATATATTTT | CASSQAARSSGNTIYF
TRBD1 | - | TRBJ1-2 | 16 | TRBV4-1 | TGCGCCAGCAGCCAAAAAACAGGGGTGGATAACTATGGCTACACCTTC | CASSQKTGVDNYGYTF
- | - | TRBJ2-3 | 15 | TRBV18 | TGTGCCAGCTCGCTACAGGTCCAAGGCACAGATACGCAGTATTTT | CASSLQVQGTDTQYF
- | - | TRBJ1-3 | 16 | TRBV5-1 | TGCGCCAGCAGCTTGGCCTCGGGTTACTCTGGAAACACCATATATTTT | CASSLASGYSGNTIYF
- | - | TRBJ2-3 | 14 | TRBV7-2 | TGTGCCAGCAGCTTTGGTTCTATGTCCGATACGCAGTATTTT | CASSFGSMSDTQYF
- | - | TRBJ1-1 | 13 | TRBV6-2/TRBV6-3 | TGTGCCAGCAGTTTAAGCATGAACACTGAAGCTTTCTTT | CASSLSMNTEAFF
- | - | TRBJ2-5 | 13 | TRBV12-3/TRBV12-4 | TGTGCCAGCAGACTTCTGCAGGAAGAGACCCAGTACTTC | CASRLLQEETQYF
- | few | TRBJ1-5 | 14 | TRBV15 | TGTGCCACCAGCAGAGATCCAGATATCAGCCCCCAGCATTTT | CATSRDPDISPQHF
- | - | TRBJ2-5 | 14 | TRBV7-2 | TGTGCCAGCAGCTTAGTGGCCATCCAAGAGACCCAGTACTTC | CASSLVAIQETQYF
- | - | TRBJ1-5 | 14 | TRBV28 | TGTGCCAGCAGTTTGCAGGTGATTAATCAGCCCCAGCATTTT | CASSLQVINQPQHF